The clone carrying this T cell receptor beta chain came up a few times. Its antigen is unknown. These data are taken from a study of CD8 T cells in ankylosing spondylitis. Findings of the study overall: A TCR beta motif made of fewer than ten highly homologous variants seemed typical of ankylosing spondylitis blood. Relatively rare in peripheral blood, disease-linked clones were also CD8+.

V lost 0 bases to trimming and J lost 14 bases, with 13 bases between them. In germline, CDR1 is SGHTA, CDR2 FQGNSA. This CDR3 region has 12 residues. Libraries for TCR beta were made by quantitative 5'-RACE with molecular barcodes. Each CDR3 protein gets one entry after TCRdb re-called the 5' RACE reads with MiXCR. The sample carries 80,000 to 100,000 distinct CDR3 sequences, roughly 8.3% recorded once. The sample consisted of blood, either unsorted or a sorted T cell fraction (not recorded which). The chain is built from TRBV7-2 and TRBJ1-2, with D unresolved. This TCR came from a male donor with ankylosing spondylitis or in good health (not recorded which). The CDR3 nucleotides read TGTGCCAGCAGCTTAGCAAGGCTAGAGGCTACCTTC. As protein: CASSLARLEATF.